This T cell receptor beta chain was profiled in a study of blood T cell repertoires in COVID-19. About the research overall: Italy, Spain and the United States were the sources of the convalescent and acute COVID-19 samples. From T cells, B-cell-depleted T cells, or PBMCs came the material, which was cDNA or gDNA.

Trimming shortened V by 3 bases and J by 5 bases, and 7 bases separated the two germline ends. The germline V gene has CDR1 DFQATT and CDR2 SNEGSKA (reference sequence). CDR3 length: 11 amino acids. In the authors' workflow: Reference gene primer amplification gave estimated nucleated cell counts. Assay: immunoSEQ multiplex PCR; the TCRdb copy retains only in-frame clones and omits some. D and trimming come from the DNA, and the V and J calls and clone size come from that table. The sample consists of around 240,000 clones, 75% to 90% of them appearing once. V usage is TRBV20-1 and J usage is TRBJ2-5, with a possible D match to TRBD1 (5 bases). This clonotype was sampled from a woman aged 25 to 39 who had recovered from COVID-19. Sequencing was performed on peripheral blood. In nucleotides, the CDR3 is TGCAGTGCTAGTAAGGGGGAGACCCAGTACTTC. Translation: CSASKGETQYF.